This T cell receptor beta chain is drawn from a study of blood T cells in healthy people across ages. A sample-barcoded 5' primer and a J-beta primer mix were used in a second PCR of roughly 6 to 11 cycles. Every cDNA molecule bore a tag from a template-switch adaptor containing 12 random nucleotides. TCRdb re-derived calls from the 5' RACE reads in MiXCR, one entry per CDR3 protein. This table holds about 1.8 million distinct CDR3 sequences, around half found once. Overall study results and limits: The study found more naive CD4+ cells and higher diversity in long-lived than aged donors. It was not known whether donors were CMV positive (a possible confounder of expanded clonotype changes).

CDR1 is SGHRS, CDR2 YFSETQ, per germline. V lost 3 bases and J lost 1, with 13 bases in between. The CDR3 has 15 amino acids. As to this clonotype: As yet, its antigen is unknown.

Every sample yielded at least 6.5 million isolated PBMCs. The chain carries TRBV5-1 and TRBJ2-5, with D unresolved. The clonotype was recovered from a woman in her 40s in good health. Sequenced sample: blood. The CDR3 nucleotides are TGCGCCAGCAGCTCGGCACAGATTGGCCAAGAGACCCAGTACTTC. Its translation: CASSSAQIGQETQYF.